The 9 T cell receptor beta chains below all came from one sample that was sequenced in a study of cytomegalovirus exposure and HLA in healthy donors. PCR used 60 Vbeta primers and 13 Jbeta primers. The assay was immunoSEQ multiplex PCR, and TCRdb's table has in-frame clones only and misses some. The repertoire holds about 200,000 clones, with 70% to 85% as singletons. What was sequenced was PBMCs. The receptors were sampled from a girl aged 2 to 9 in good health and CMV-seronegative.

This chain uses TRBV5-1 with TRBJ2-6; the D gene is possibly TRBD2 (5 bases). Trimming removed 5 bases from V and 4 bases from J, with 10 bases in between. Germline lookup yields CDR1 SGHRS and CDR2 YFSETQ. The CDR3 covers 14 residues. CDR3 sequence (DNA): TGCGCCAGCAGGGACTTAATAGGGGCCAACGTCCTGACTTTC. The encoded protein is CASRDLIGANVLTF.

J is TRBJ1-5 and V is TRBV6-5, with 8 nucleotides matching TRBD1. This CDR3 region has 14 residues. In germline, CDR1 is MNHEY, CDR2 SVGAGI. V lost 6 bases, J lost 9 bases, and 10 bases stayed unmatched. CDR3 bases: TGTGCCAGCAGCCCTGGACAGGGATTTATGCCCCAGCATTTT. It yields the protein CASSPGQGFMPQHF.

The rearrangement uses TRBV11-3 and TRBJ2-3; D gene ambiguous. This CDR3 contains 13 residues. Germline CDR1 and CDR2: SGHNT and YENEEA. Deletions cut 5 bases from V and 4 bases from J, with 10 bases between. CDR3 sequence reads: CASSPDPADTQYF. For the CDR3, the DNA is TGTGCCAGCAGCCCCGATCCGGCAGATACGCAGTATTTT.

V gene TRBV7-6 combines with J gene TRBJ2-7, with D tentatively TRBD2 (6 bases). Germline CDR1 reads SGHVS; CDR2 reads FNYEAQ. The CDR3 loop spans 15 amino acids. V dropped 5 bases and J dropped 0 bases, with 14 bases sitting between them. The CDR3 coding sequence is TGTGCCAGCAGCACAGAAGCCGGGAGCTCCTACGAGCAGTACTTC. Its translation: CASSTEAGSSYEQYF. Variable domain in full (rest from reference TRBV7-6 and TRBJ2-7): GAGVSQSPRYKVTKRGQDVALRCDPISGHVSLYWYRQALGQGPEFLTYFNYEAQQDKSGLPNDRFSAERPEGSISTLTIQRTEQRDSAMYRCASSTEAGSSYEQYFGPGTRLTVT.

V usage is TRBV7-2 and J usage is TRBJ1-2; D not resolved. The V end was cut by 2 bases, the J end by 3 bases, with 7 bases between. The CDR3 runs 13 residues. In germline, CDR1 is SGHTA, CDR2 FQGNSA. The CDR3 DNA reads as TGTGCCAGCAGCTTATACATCGACTATGGCTACACCTTC. Protein: CASSLYIDYGYTF.

J is TRBJ1-4 and V is TRBV6-5; unclear D gene. V was cut by 6 bases and J by 0 bases, with 8 bases left in between. The CDR3 has 14 amino acids. Per germline, CDR1 MNHEY and CDR2 SVGAGI. CDR3 amino acids: CASSPTATNEKLFF. CDR3 nucleotide sequence: TGTGCCAGCAGCCCCACAGCAACTAATGAAAAACTGTTTTTT.

This clone was seen only a few times. V is TRBV11-3 and J is TRBJ2-2; 8 nucleotides line up with TRBD1. This CDR3 spans 15 amino acids. Germline CDR1 SGHNT, CDR2 YENEEA. V shed 1 base and J 7 bases; nucleotides not matched to a gene: 5. The CDR3 region is CASSLGAGGNGELFF. The CDR3 DNA reads TGTGCCAGCAGCTTAGGAGCAGGGGGCAACGGGGAGCTGTTTTTT.

The chain joins TRBV4-1 to TRBJ2-1; D is possibly TRBD2 (5 bases). The V and J ends lost 1 base and 6 bases respectively, with 10 bases between them. Germline values: CDR1 MGHRA, CDR2 YSYEKL. This CDR3 spans 14 amino acids. CDR3 in DNA: TGCGCCAGCAGCCAAGTCGGGCGGGTCAATGAGCAGTTCTTC. Its translation is CASSQVGRVNEQFF.

A few counts support this clone. The chain joins TRBV27 to TRBJ1-1; D gene unclear. CDR1 is MNHEY and CDR2 is SMNVEV in the germline V gene (reference sequence). The CDR3 runs to 13 residues. V was pared by 3 bases and J by 1 base, with 6 bases between. CDR3 coding DNA: TGTGCCAGCAGTTTTACAGCGAACACTGAAGCTTTCTTT. Translation gives CASSFTANTEAFF.